This T cell receptor beta chain is drawn from a study of sequential checkpoint blockade in melanoma. The treatment denotes: randomized to nivolumab then ipilimumab (arm A) or the reverse (arm B). No patient had prior DNA-damaging chemotherapy. The assay was immunoSEQ multiplex PCR, and TCRdb's table has in-frame clones only and misses some. This sample has 30,000 to 40,000 clones, with 86% found just once. Germline V lookup: CDR1 SGHRS, CDR2 YFSETQ. The CDR3 is 14 residues long. Losses at the gene ends were 3 bases for V and 2 bases for J; bases not matched to a gene: 3. This specimen was CD8+ T cells sorted from blood (inferred from file names), taken from a patient given nivolumab and ipilimumab in sequence. The TCR was taken from a human donor with melanoma. The chain has TRBV5-1 and TRBJ2-7, with 9 bases that match TRBD2. Here the CDR3 reads CASSSGLAPYEQYF. The CDR3 coding sequence is TGCGCCAGCAGCTCAGGACTAGCGCCCTACGAGCAGTACTTC.